This T cell receptor (beta chain) was obtained from a study of OX40 agonist ivuxolimab in advanced cancers. Background on the study: At 82.7% male, the cohort had a mean age of roughly 60 years, ranging from roughly 23 to 80. Two cutaneous melanoma patients and one hepatocellular carcinoma patient, three in all, had partial responses. Study results and limitations: In general, CD8+ T cells held more expanded clones than CD4+ did, on average. In the expanded peripheral T cells, antigen specificity was never determined.

The CDR3 loop spans 14 amino acids. Germline loops: CDR1 SQVTM, CDR2 ANQGSEA. V was pared by 5 bases and J by 1 base, with 14 bases between. The protocol was immunoSEQ multiplex PCR, while the TCRdb copy is restricted to in-frame clones and leaves out a portion. In the table there are about 80,000 clones, 90% to 95% of which are singletons. In regard to this clone: Antigen specificity is unknown.

The sample in question was CD4+ or CD8+ T cells sorted from blood, obtained in a trial of the OX40 agonist ivuxolimab. V gene TRBV29-1 combines with J gene TRBJ2-5; D gene uncertain. The source of this sequence is an adult with an advanced solid tumor such as melanoma, head and neck, liver or kidney cancer. CDR3 in amino acids: CSVPDPILQETQYF. The CDR3 DNA sequence: TGCAGCGTTCCGGACCCTATCCTCCAAGAGACCCAGTACTTC.